Below are 24 T cell receptor beta chains sequenced from a single sample in a study of breast tumors, draining lymph nodes, adjacent tissues listed by TCRdb under 2016. Library creation used multiplex PCR. Sequencing instrument: Illumina HiSeq 2000. TCRdb took the public reads, trimmed them with fastp at Q25, ran MiXCR for clone calling and kept in-frame beta chains. Each CDR3 protein appears once, grouped with its most common genes and DNA. The sample table lists approximately 230,000 distinct CDR3 sequences, 30% to 35% of them with a count of one. The ten most abundant clones make up approximately 3.3% of the sample. The lymph node samples were taken from the axillary draining lymph nodes of breast cancer patients. The specimen sequenced was axillary lymph node tissue. These receptors all come from a female donor with breast cancer. Some clones in this sample may be carry-over from other donors' samples.

The V gene is TRBV6-4, the J gene TRBJ2-3; 8 bases match TRBD2. The CDR3 loop spans 16 amino acids. The V gene end was trimmed by 4 bases and the J gene end by 2 bases; junction bases not matched to a gene: 8. Germline-derived CDR1 and CDR2 are MRHNA and SNTAGT. CDR3 protein: CASSGSQRGTTDTQYF. The CDR3 region has the DNA TGTGCCAGCAGTGGTAGCCAGCGGGGGACCACAGATACGCAGTATTTT.

V usage is TRBV7-8 and J usage is TRBJ1-1; D unresolved. CDR3 size: 13 residues. CDR1 and CDR2 from the germline V gene are SGHVS and FQNEAQ. The V gene lost 10 bases and the J gene lost 2 bases, with 14 bases spanning the gap. The CDR3 sequence: CATTAELNTEAFF. The CDR3 DNA sequence: TGTGCCACTACGGCCGAGCTAAACACTGAAGCTTTCTTT.

V and J are TRBV7-9 and TRBJ1-6; 8 nucleotides align to TRBD1. Germline CDR1 and CDR2: SEHNR and FQNEAQ (reference sequence). V lost 5 bases to trimming and J lost 6 bases; unmatched junction nucleotides: 3. The CDR3 spans 14 residues. The CDR3 DNA sequence: TGTGCCAGCAGCCTGACAGGGGCTAATTCACCCCTCCACTTT. This sequence encodes CASSLTGANSPLHF.

The V call is TRBV29-1, the J call TRBJ2-5; the D gene could be TRBD1 or TRBD2 (5 bases each). The CDR3 is 14 residues long. Germline values: CDR1 SQVTM, CDR2 ANQGSEA. V shed 4 bases and J shed 6 bases, with 18 bases lying between them. The CDR3 sequence is CSVGRGTQEKTQYF. CDR3 sequence (DNA): TGCAGCGTTGGCAGAGGGACCCAAGAAAAGACCCAGTACTTC.

V usage is TRBV7-9 and J usage is TRBJ1-4, with 11 bases identical to TRBD1. Trimming took 5 bases from V and 7 from J; bases not matched to a gene: 18. Germline V gives CDR1 SEHNR, CDR2 FQNEAQ (reference sequence). The CDR3 runs to 19 residues. The CDR3 DNA reads TGTGCCAGCAGCCCTTGGTATCGGACAGGGGGCGCGAAGGGTGAAAAACTGTTTTTT. As protein: CASSPWYRTGGAKGEKLFF.

This clonotype appeared a few times. This chain links TRBV30 with TRBJ2-3, with 9 bases lining up with TRBD2. The germline V gene has CDR1 GTSNPN and CDR2 SVGIG (reference sequence). The trim removed 1 base at V and 6 bases at J, leaving 8 bases unmatched. The CDR3 is 15 amino acids. The CDR3 region is CAWSGWAGGPDTQYF. The CDR3 DNA sequence: TGTGCCTGGAGTGGTTGGGCGGGAGGGCCGGATACGCAGTATTTT. The full variable domain, rest sourced from reference TRBV30 and TRBJ2-3, is SQTIHQWPATLVQPVGSPLSLECTVEGTSNPNLYWYRQAAGRGLQLLFYSVGIGQISSEVPQNLSASRPQDRQFILSSKKLLLSDSGFYLCAWSGWAGGPDTQYFGPGTRLTVL.

This clonotype appeared many times. V is TRBV5-1 and J is TRBJ2-2; D is possibly TRBD1 (5 bases). The V and J ends lost 4 bases and 2 bases respectively, with 15 bases between them. This CDR3 has 16 amino acids. Germline V lookup: CDR1 SGHRS, CDR2 YFSETQ. CDR3 DNA sequence: TGCGCCAGCAGCCTGGACGGACATGCTAACACCGGGGAGCTGTTTTTT. Amino acids: CASSLDGHANTGELFF.

This chain uses TRBV2 with TRBJ1-1; D might be TRBD1 (6 bases). Germline V gene sequence: CDR1 SNHLY, CDR2 FYNNEI. V lost 7 bases to trimming and J lost 4 bases, with 10 bases between them. CDR3 length: 12 residues. CDR3 in DNA: TGTGCCAGCACCCAGGGGATCACTGAAGCTTTCTTT. Translated: CASTQGITEAFF.

As for this clonotype: A much larger clone differs by one base, so this may be a read error. The chain carries TRBV20-1 and TRBJ1-5; a weak D match, TRBD1 (6 bases). The CDR3 is 13 residues long. The germline V gene encodes CDR1 DFQATT and CDR2 SNEGSKA (reference sequence). The CDR3: CSAETGDNQAQHF. CDR3 in DNA: TGCAGTGCTGAGACAGGCGATAATCAGGCCCAGCATTTT.

There are many counts of this clonotype. V is TRBV12-3 or TRBV12-4 and J is TRBJ2-7, with 13 bases identical to TRBD2. Trimming cost V 5 bases and J 7 bases; bases outside gene matches: 8. The CDR3 runs to 15 residues. CDR3 region: CASSAGTSGVAEQYF. The CDR3 DNA follows: TGTGCCAGCAGTGCCGGGACTAGCGGGGTGGCAGAGCAGTACTTC.

This clonotype was found many times. V gene TRBV5-1 combines with J gene TRBJ2-1; 15 nucleotides line up with TRBD2. The junction had 3 bases not matched to a gene; V was cut back by 4 bases and J by 7 bases. Germline assignment: CDR1 SGHRS and CDR2 YFSETQ. The CDR3 sequence is 15 residues long. CDR3 sequence reads: CASSPGLAGGNEQFF. The CDR3, as DNA: TGCGCCAGCAGCCCAGGACTAGCGGGAGGGAATGAGCAGTTCTTC.

The rearrangement uses TRBV6-2 or TRBV6-3 and TRBJ1-5; 7 positions agree with TRBD1. Trimming took 8 bases from V and 5 from J; bases not matched to a gene: 6. Germline CDR1 MNHEY, CDR2 SVGEGT. This CDR3 has 13 residues. CDR3: CASSGRGYQPQHF. CDR3 nucleotide sequence: TGTGCCAGCTCAGGCAGGGGGTATCAGCCCCAGCATTTT.

The gene calls are TRBV30 and TRBJ2-3; 8 bases match TRBD2. The germline gives CDR1 GTSNPN, CDR2 SVGIG (reference sequence). The junction had 13 bases not matched to a gene; V was cut back by 5 bases and J by 6 bases. The CDR3 extends over 15 amino acids. DNA for the CDR3: TGTGCCTGGGTGAGGAGCGGGAGCCCCGGGGATACGCAGTATTTT. This sequence encodes CAWVRSGSPGDTQYF.

CDR3 sequence (DNA): TGTGCCAGCAGCTTGGGACAGTTCTCCACCGGGGAGCTGTTTTTT. Residues: CASSLGQFSTGELFF. This chain connects TRBV11-3 to TRBJ2-2, with 7 bases that match TRBD1. V was pared by 3 bases and J by 4 bases, with 5 bases of the junction left unmatched. There are 15 residues in the CDR3. Germline CDR1 is SGHNT and CDR2 is YENEEA.

The table lists this clonotype with many counts. The chain combines TRBV4-1 with TRBJ2-3; D may correspond to TRBD1 or TRBD2 (6 bases each). V dropped 0 bases and J dropped 5 bases, with 12 bases sitting between them. CDR1 and CDR2 from the germline V gene are MGHRA and YSYEKL. The CDR3 is 15 amino acids. The CDR3 reads CASSQDRGVKDTQYF. CDR3 nucleotides: TGCGCCAGCAGCCAAGATAGGGGGGTGAAAGATACGCAGTATTTT.

This clonotype showed up many times. This chain uses TRBV24-1 with TRBJ2-2, with 10 bases matching TRBD2. This CDR3 contains 14 residues. Germline V CDR1 and CDR2: KGHDR, SFDVKD. V was clipped by 10 bases and J by 2 bases; unmatched bases: 3. CDR3 DNA sequence: TGTGCCACTACTAGCGGGGTCAACACCGGGGAGCTGTTTTTT. This codes for CATTSGVNTGELFF.

This clonotype was detected ten times or more. The V call is TRBV5-1, the J call TRBJ1-6; D perhaps matches TRBD1 (6 bases). Germline values: CDR1 SGHRS, CDR2 YFSETQ. Trimming took 5 bases from V and 5 from J, leaving 11 bases between them. This CDR3 has 14 residues. The DNA of the CDR3 is TGCGCCAGCAGTCAGCAGGGGAATAATTCACCCCTCCACTTT. The encoded protein is CASSQQGNNSPLHF.

The rearrangement joins TRBV18 to TRBJ2-7; D possibly corresponds to TRBD1 (6 bases). Germline values: CDR1 KGHSH, CDR2 LQKENI. The CDR3 consists of 14 residues. V shed 4 bases and J shed 5 bases, with 15 bases lying between them. The CDR3 bases are TGTGCCAGCTCACTCTCATTAGGGGGTAACGAGCAGTACTTC. Translating it yields CASSLSLGGNEQYF.

Ten or more counts support this clonotype. This chain uses TRBV5-1 with TRBJ2-7; no definite D call. This CDR3 region has 13 residues. V was shortened by 5 bases and J by 0 bases, with 9 bases between the two germline ends. Germline V gene sequence: CDR1 SGHRS, CDR2 YFSETQ. CDR3 amino acids: CASSRSDSYEQYF. The CDR3 DNA reads TGCGCCAGCAGTAGATCAGACTCCTACGAGCAGTACTTC.

This clonotype has a count of ten or more. The gene calls are TRBV2 and TRBJ2-3; 12 bases map to TRBD2. The germline CDR1 and CDR2 sequences are SNHLY and FYNNEI. V lost 10 bases to trimming and J lost 1 base; unmatched junction nucleotides: 3. The CDR3 spans 14 residues. Written as DNA, the CDR3 is TGTGCCACCAGGACTAGCGGGGGCACAGATACGCAGTATTTT. This codes for CATRTSGGTDTQYF.

This rearrangement joins TRBV2 to TRBJ2-3; D tentatively fits TRBD1 or TRBD2 (6 bases each). Per germline, CDR1 SNHLY and CDR2 FYNNEI. With 3 bases removed from V and 11 bases from J, the gap between germline ends came to 21 bases. The CDR3 covers 15 residues. CDR3 loop: CASSEGGQSYNEQYF. As DNA, the CDR3 is TGTGCCAGCAGTGAGGGGGGCCAATCCTACAATGAGCAGTATTTT.

The sample holds many counts of this clonotype. The chain is built from TRBV7-2 and TRBJ2-3, with a tentative D call TRBD1 (5 bases). The CDR3 sequence is 17 residues long. V was trimmed by 6 bases and J by 0 bases, leaving 19 bases between them. Germline V gene lookup returns CDR1 SGHTA and CDR2 FQGNSA. The chain's CDR3 is CASSPRARISSTDTQYF. The CDR3 DNA reads as TGTGCCAGCAGTCCCAGGGCGAGAATATCTAGCACAGATACGCAGTATTTT.

This clonotype appeared many times. The rearrangement uses TRBV6-5 and TRBJ1-3; a weak D match, TRBD1 (5 bases). V was cut by 4 bases and J by 3 bases, with 7 bases left in between. The CDR3 loop spans 13 amino acids. The germline CDR1 and CDR2 sequences are MNHEY and SVGAGI. The CDR3: CASSSGLGNTIYF. The CDR3 DNA sequence: TGTGCCAGCAGTTCGGGACTTGGAAACACCATATATTTT.

This clonotype was found many times. This sequence joins TRBV20-1 and TRBJ2-3; 13 bases agree with TRBD2. This CDR3 has 15 residues. Germline V gene lookup returns CDR1 DFQATT and CDR2 SNEGSKA (reference sequence). The junction had 6 bases not matched to a gene; V was cut back by 6 bases and J by 3 bases. CDR3 loop: CSAETSGRRTDTQYF. The CDR3 DNA is TGCAGTGCCGAGACTAGCGGGAGGAGGACAGATACGCAGTATTTT.